This entry features one TCR beta chain sequence. This sample is drawn from a study of blood T cell repertoires in COVID-19. TCRdb's copy holds only in-frame clones and misses some; the assay was immunoSEQ multiplex PCR. This table holds around 150,000 clones, approximately 81% found once. Losses at the gene ends were 4 bases for V and 6 bases for J; bases not matched to a gene: 8. CDR1 and CDR2 (germline): MNHEY, SVGAGI. CDR3 length equals 15 residues. This clonotype originated in a human donor with acute or convalescent COVID-19. The donor label of this sample is uncertain. V is TRBV6-5 and J is TRBJ2-5; 10 bases align to TRBD2. The sequencing sample was made of peripheral blood. CDR3 loop: CASSSGLALIKTQYF. The CDR3 DNA follows: TGTGCCAGCAGTTCGGGACTAGCGTTGATAAAGACCCAGTACTTC.